The rows below give T cell receptor beta chains drawn from one sample of a study of CD8+CD57+ T cells in acquired aplastic anemia. TCRdb called the reads again in MiXCR, with one record for every CDR3 protein. Found here are over 40,000 distinct CDR3 sequences, over 55% of them singletons; the top ten hold roughly three fifths. Material: sorted CD4+, CD8+, or CD8+CD57+ T cells (not recorded which) from PBMCs. The receptors derive from a human donor with aplastic anemia. Both conserved end residues are part of each CDR3. The D gene is left open where the match is weak. Clone size, where shown, is once, few, many, or a class for clones that have expanded.

j_gene: TRBJ2-3; d_gene: NA; len: 14; v_gene: TRBV2; abundance: many; CDR3aa: CASRPGRATDTQYF; CDR3nt: TGTGCCAGCAGGCCGGGACGAGCCACCGATACGCAGTATTTT
j_gene: TRBJ2-7; d_gene: NA; len: 14; v_gene: TRBV10-1; abundance: NA; CDR3aa: CASSEILAPYEQYF; CDR3nt: TGCGCCAGCAGTGAGATTCTAGCCCCCTACGAGCAGTACTTC
j_gene: TRBJ2-1; d_gene: TRBD2; len: 16; v_gene: TRBV10-2; abundance: NA; CDR3aa: CASSSQGLAGTAEQFF; CDR3nt: TGCGCCAGCAGTTCTCAGGGACTAGCGGGGACGGCTGAGCAGTTCTTC
j_gene: TRBJ2-2; d_gene: NA; len: 14; v_gene: TRBV7-9; abundance: NA; CDR3aa: CASSARGNTGELFF; CDR3nt: TGTGCCAGCTCGGCGAGGGGAAACACCGGGGAGCTGTTTTTT
j_gene: TRBJ1-2; d_gene: NA; len: 10; v_gene: TRBV29-1; abundance: NA; CDR3aa: CSVEDGGYTF; CDR3nt: TGCAGCGTTGAAGATGGGGGCTACACCTTC
j_gene: TRBJ1-2; d_gene: TRBD1; len: 15; v_gene: TRBV29-1; abundance: NA; CDR3aa: CSVEGETGVNYGYTF; CDR3nt: TGCAGCGTTGAAGGGGAAACAGGGGTTAACTATGGCTACACCTTC
j_gene: TRBJ2-5; d_gene: NA; len: 12; v_gene: TRBV19; abundance: NA; CDR3aa: CASSNSQETQYF; CDR3nt: TGTGCCAGTAGTAACAGTCAAGAGACCCAGTACTTC
j_gene: TRBJ2-5; d_gene: NA; len: 15; v_gene: TRBV7-9; abundance: NA; CDR3aa: CASRLGYPISETQYF; CDR3nt: TGTGCCAGCAGGCTAGGGTACCCCATAAGTGAGACCCAGTACTTC
j_gene: TRBJ1-1; d_gene: NA; len: 13; v_gene: TRBV7-8; abundance: many; CDR3aa: CASGGGLNTEAFF; CDR3nt: TGTGCCAGCGGGGGGGGATTGAACACTGAAGCTTTCTTT
j_gene: TRBJ1-2; d_gene: NA; len: 11; v_gene: TRBV12-3/TRBV12-4; abundance: many; CDR3aa: CASRVQGGYTF; CDR3nt: TGTGCCAGCAGGGTTCAGGGAGGCTACACCTTC
j_gene: TRBJ1-2; d_gene: TRBD1; len: 14; v_gene: TRBV20-1; abundance: once; CDR3aa: CSASGQGPNYGYTF; CDR3nt: TGCAGTGCTAGTGGACAGGGGCCTAACTATGGCTACACCTTC
j_gene: TRBJ2-5; d_gene: NA; len: 14; v_gene: TRBV12-3/TRBV12-4; abundance: many; CDR3aa: CASIAGAPQETQYF; CDR3nt: TGTGCCAGCATCGCAGGGGCACCACAAGAGACCCAGTACTTC
j_gene: TRBJ2-3; d_gene: NA; len: 14; v_gene: TRBV12-3/TRBV12-4; abundance: many; CDR3aa: CASSYRPSTDTQYF; CDR3nt: TGTGCCAGCAGTTACAGGCCTAGCACAGATACGCAGTATTTT
j_gene: TRBJ1-6; d_gene: NA; len: 15; v_gene: TRBV19; abundance: few; CDR3aa: CASSSETGYNSPLHF; CDR3nt: TGTGCCAGTAGTTCCGAGACAGGATATAATTCACCCCTCCACTTT
j_gene: TRBJ1-2; d_gene: TRBD1; len: 14; v_gene: TRBV12-3/TRBV12-4; abundance: NA; CDR3aa: CASRYGTGSYGYTF; CDR3nt: TGTGCCAGCAGGTACGGGACAGGGAGCTATGGCTACACCTTC
j_gene: TRBJ2-7; d_gene: NA; len: 13; v_gene: TRBV29-1; abundance: NA; CDR3aa: CSAGPDRSYEQYF; CDR3nt: TGCAGCGCGGGACCCGACAGGTCCTACGAGCAGTACTTC
j_gene: TRBJ2-5; d_gene: TRBD2; len: 13; v_gene: TRBV20-1; abundance: NA; CDR3aa: CSARTSGEWAQYF; CDR3nt: TGCAGTGCTAGGACTAGCGGGGAATGGGCCCAGTACTTC
j_gene: TRBJ2-2; d_gene: NA; len: 12; v_gene: TRBV30; abundance: many; CDR3aa: CAWTVVAGELFF; CDR3nt: TGTGCCTGGACGGTTGTGGCCGGGGAGCTGTTTTTT
j_gene: TRBJ2-5; d_gene: TRBD1; len: 15; v_gene: TRBV25-1; abundance: NA; CDR3aa: CASSRGTGDWETQYF; CDR3nt: TGTGCCAGCAGCCGCGGGACAGGGGATTGGGAGACCCAGTACTTC
j_gene: TRBJ2-5; d_gene: NA; len: 13; v_gene: TRBV15; abundance: NA; CDR3aa: CAIGRVAGETHYF; CDR3nt: TGTGCCATCGGCAGGGTCGCCGGGGAGACCCATTACTTC
j_gene: TRBJ2-7; d_gene: NA; len: 12; v_gene: TRBV24-1; abundance: NA; CDR3aa: CATAGQTYEQYF; CDR3nt: TGTGCCACCGCGGGACAAACCTACGAGCAGTACTTC
j_gene: TRBJ1-2; d_gene: TRBD1; len: 15; v_gene: TRBV2; abundance: NA; CDR3aa: CASSEDRGREYGYTF; CDR3nt: TGTGCCAGCAGTGAGGACAGGGGAAGGGAGTATGGCTACACCTTC
j_gene: TRBJ2-7; d_gene: NA; len: 12; v_gene: TRBV20-1; abundance: many; CDR3aa: CSARDHPAEQYF; CDR3nt: TGCAGTGCTAGAGATCACCCAGCCGAGCAGTACTTC
j_gene: TRBJ2-7; d_gene: NA; len: 15; v_gene: TRBV5-1; abundance: NA; CDR3aa: CASSLVATSSYEQYF; CDR3nt: TGCGCCAGCAGCTTGGTAGCGACCAGCTCCTACGAGCAGTACTTC
j_gene: TRBJ2-7; d_gene: TRBD1; len: 13; v_gene: TRBV29-1; abundance: NA; CDR3aa: CSVADRVGHEQYF; CDR3nt: TGCAGCGTCGCGGACAGGGTCGGCCACGAGCAGTACTTC
j_gene: TRBJ2-7; d_gene: NA; len: 14; v_gene: TRBV7-6; abundance: NA; CDR3aa: CASSLGSDTYEQYF; CDR3nt: TGTGCCAGCAGCTTAGGGAGCGACACCTACGAGCAGTACTTC
j_gene: TRBJ2-1; d_gene: NA; len: 14; v_gene: TRBV15; abundance: NA; CDR3aa: CATSSSPVSNEQFF; CDR3nt: TGTGCCACCAGCAGTTCCCCAGTATCCAATGAGCAGTTCTTC
j_gene: TRBJ1-2; d_gene: NA; len: 13; v_gene: TRBV15; abundance: few; CDR3aa: CATSRDPVDGYTF; CDR3nt: TGTGCCACCAGCAGAGATCCGGTGGATGGCTACACCTTC
j_gene: TRBJ2-5; d_gene: NA; len: 11; v_gene: TRBV24-1; abundance: NA; CDR3aa: CATGEGMVQYF; CDR3nt: TGTGCCACCGGTGAGGGTATGGTCCAGTACTTC
j_gene: TRBJ2-5; d_gene: NA; len: 13; v_gene: TRBV7-3; abundance: many; CDR3aa: CASSSNRDSTQYF; CDR3nt: TGTGCCAGCAGCAGTAACAGGGATTCTACCCAGTACTTC
j_gene: TRBJ1-4; d_gene: NA; len: 14; v_gene: TRBV19; abundance: many; CDR3aa: CASSYSATNEKLFF; CDR3nt: TGTGCCAGTAGTTATTCTGCAACTAATGAAAAACTGTTTTTT
j_gene: TRBJ2-5; d_gene: NA; len: 12; v_gene: TRBV10-3; abundance: NA; CDR3aa: CAIMEEGETQYF; CDR3nt: TGTGCCATCATGGAGGAGGGAGAGACCCAGTACTTC
j_gene: TRBJ1-6; d_gene: TRBD1; len: 15; v_gene: TRBV7-2; abundance: NA; CDR3aa: CASSFKTGGDSPLHF; CDR3nt: TGTGCCAGCAGCTTTAAGACAGGGGGCGATTCACCCCTCCACTTT
j_gene: TRBJ2-7; d_gene: TRBD1; len: 14; v_gene: TRBV4-3; abundance: NA; CDR3aa: CASSHGQGSYEQYF; CDR3nt: TGCGCCAGCAGCCACGGACAGGGATCGTACGAGCAGTACTTC
j_gene: TRBJ2-2; d_gene: TRBD1; len: 15; v_gene: TRBV2; abundance: few; CDR3aa: CASSGTGLNTGELFF; CDR3nt: TGTGCCAGCAGTGGGACAGGGTTGAACACCGGGGAGCTGTTTTTT
j_gene: TRBJ2-1; d_gene: NA; len: 11; v_gene: TRBV7-7; abundance: NA; CDR3aa: CASGNSGKQFF; CDR3nt: TGTGCTAGCGGCAATAGTGGTAAGCAGTTCTTC
j_gene: TRBJ1-3; d_gene: NA; len: 15; v_gene: TRBV15; abundance: NA; CDR3aa: CATSRDRRLTNTIYF; CDR3nt: TGTGCCACCAGCAGAGATCGGAGGTTGACAAACACCATATATTTT
j_gene: TRBJ2-5; d_gene: TRBD2; len: 13; v_gene: TRBV7-9; abundance: once; CDR3aa: CASNSGGGETQYF; CDR3nt: TGTGCCAGCAATTCGGGCGGGGGGGAGACCCAGTACTTC
j_gene: TRBJ2-5; d_gene: TRBD1; len: 13; v_gene: TRBV2; abundance: NA; CDR3aa: CAATGGTGETQYF; CDR3nt: TGTGCCGCCACAGGGGGCACCGGGGAGACCCAGTACTTC
j_gene: TRBJ2-3; d_gene: NA; len: 15; v_gene: TRBV3-1; abundance: few; CDR3aa: CASSLSWGLADTQYF; CDR3nt: TGTGCCAGCAGCCTTAGCTGGGGGCTCGCAGATACGCAGTATTTT
j_gene: TRBJ2-7; d_gene: NA; len: 14; v_gene: TRBV9; abundance: NA; CDR3aa: CASSVAGHRDEQYF; CDR3nt: TGTGCCAGCAGCGTCGCGGGGCACAGGGACGAGCAGTACTTC
j_gene: TRBJ1-6; d_gene: NA; len: 16; v_gene: TRBV11-2; abundance: NA; CDR3aa: CASSLTGSSYNSPLHF; CDR3nt: TGCGCCAGCAGCTTAACAGGGAGCTCCTATAATTCACCCCTCCACTTT
j_gene: TRBJ2-7; d_gene: TRBD2; len: 15; v_gene: TRBV6-1; abundance: NA; CDR3aa: CASRDPSPGRDEQYF; CDR3nt: TGTGCCAGCCGCGACCCCTCTCCAGGGAGGGACGAGCAGTACTTC
j_gene: TRBJ1-1; d_gene: TRBD1; len: 16; v_gene: TRBV20-1; abundance: once; CDR3aa: CSASGVTGGAGTEAFF; CDR3nt: TGCAGTGCTAGTGGTGTGACAGGGGGCGCGGGAACTGAAGCTTTCTTT
j_gene: TRBJ1-2; d_gene: TRBD1; len: 14; v_gene: TRBV7-2; abundance: few; CDR3aa: CASSYGQAIYGYTF; CDR3nt: TGTGCCAGCAGTTACGGACAGGCCATCTATGGCTACACCTTC
j_gene: TRBJ1-1; d_gene: TRBD1; len: 15; v_gene: TRBV10-3; abundance: NA; CDR3aa: CAISTGTGPITEAFF; CDR3nt: TGTGCCATCAGCACCGGGACAGGGCCGATCACTGAAGCTTTCTTT
j_gene: TRBJ1-5; d_gene: NA; len: 13; v_gene: TRBV30; abundance: few; CDR3aa: CAWSVGDGQPQHF; CDR3nt: TGTGCCTGGAGTGTAGGGGACGGACAGCCCCAGCATTTT
j_gene: TRBJ2-5; d_gene: NA; len: 13; v_gene: TRBV7-3; abundance: NA; CDR3aa: CASSLSTGETQYF; CDR3nt: TGTGCCAGCAGCTTAAGCACCGGGGAGACCCAGTACTTC
j_gene: TRBJ2-7; d_gene: NA; len: 14; v_gene: TRBV7-2; abundance: once; CDR3aa: CASSQVPQAYEQYF; CDR3nt: TGTGCCAGCAGCCAAGTCCCCCAGGCCTACGAGCAGTACTTC
j_gene: TRBJ2-7; d_gene: TRBD2; len: 13; v_gene: TRBV29-1; abundance: NA; CDR3aa: CSVKGTMSYEQYF; CDR3nt: TGCAGCGTTAAGGGGACTATGTCCTACGAGCAGTACTTC
j_gene: TRBJ2-1; d_gene: TRBD1; len: 15; v_gene: TRBV10-3; abundance: NA; CDR3aa: CAISESGTEYNEQFF; CDR3nt: TGTGCCATCAGTGAGTCGGGGACAGAATACAATGAGCAGTTCTTC
j_gene: TRBJ2-7; d_gene: NA; len: 16; v_gene: TRBV2; abundance: NA; CDR3aa: CASRISLDSFSYEQYF; CDR3nt: TGTGCCAGCAGGATATCCTTGGACAGTTTCTCCTACGAGCAGTACTTC
j_gene: TRBJ2-6; d_gene: NA; len: 16; v_gene: TRBV11-1; abundance: NA; CDR3aa: CASSLAGSYGANVLAF; CDR3nt: TGTGCCAGCAGCTTAGCGGGTAGCTACGGGGCCAACGTCCTGGCCTTC
j_gene: TRBJ2-3; d_gene: TRBD2; len: 21; v_gene: TRBV2; abundance: NA; CDR3aa: CASSMTKSGGGDGAETDTQYF; CDR3nt: TGTGCCAGCAGCATGACTAAAAGCGGGGGGGGAGATGGTGCGGAGACAGATACGCAGTATTTT
j_gene: TRBJ2-5; d_gene: TRBD2; len: 13; v_gene: TRBV29-1; abundance: NA; CDR3aa: CSVEQGGQETQYF; CDR3nt: TGCAGCGTTGAACAGGGAGGGCAAGAGACCCAGTACTTC
j_gene: TRBJ2-5; d_gene: TRBD2; len: 13; v_gene: TRBV15; abundance: NA; CDR3aa: CATSGGPWETQYF; CDR3nt: TGTGCCACTAGCGGGGGGCCGTGGGAGACCCAGTACTTC